The clone carrying this T cell receptor beta chain showed up many times. Its matching antigen is unknown. The data are from a study of blood T cells in healthy people across ages. Drawn from each donor were 9 to 10 milliliters of peripheral blood. Study-level points and caveats: The CMV status of each donor remained undetermined, and this could have confounded shifts in expanded clonotypes.

Combining a sample-barcoded 5' primer with a J-beta primer mix, a second PCR ran for roughly 7 to 12 cycles. TCRdb itself ran the 5' RACE reads through MiXCR, one entry per CDR3 protein. The sample consists of around 820,000 distinct CDR3 sequences, more than 20% of them appearing once. Germline assignment: CDR1 SQVTM and CDR2 ANQGSEA. Trimming left V 4 bases short and J 4 bases short, with 12 bases between. The CDR3 runs to 13 residues. The same sample was also used in a study of T cells of mothers and their children. That source adds: Sequencing got over 10 million TCR beta CDR3 reads from each mother and around 3 million from each child. Not a single persistent microchimeric T cell clone was detected.

The rearrangement links TRBV29-1 to TRBJ2-3, with a weak D call TRBD2 (5 bases). The sequencing input was blood. This TCR was recovered from a boy aged 5-17 years in good health. The CDR3 nucleotides read TGCAGCGTTGCGGGCAGCGGATCAGATACGCAGTATTTT. Translation: CSVAGSGSDTQYF.